The rows below give T cell receptor beta chains drawn from one sample of a study of blood T cell repertoires in COVID-19. Using immunoSEQ multiplex PCR, the repertoire was profiled, and TCRdb retains in-frame clones only, with some absent. The sample lists approximately 200,000 clones, 65% to 85% occurring once. The sequenced sample was peripheral blood. These receptors were collected from an older woman with acute or convalescent COVID-19. Both conserved end residues are part of each CDR3. D genes are given only for firm matches. For some rows the clone size is stated as once, few or many, or as a class when expanded; others skip it.

-,TRBV19,TRBD1,TRBJ1-3,CASSTGTAIGNTIYF,TGTGCCAGTAGTACTGGGACAGCGATTGGAAACACCATATATTTT
-,TRBV28,TRBD1,TRBJ2-6,CASSPDRGSGGANVLTF,TGTGCCAGCAGCCCCGACAGGGGAAGTGGAGGGGCCAACGTCCTGACTTTC
-,TRBV6-2/TRBV6-3,TRBD1,TRBJ1-5,CASSPSGGGGQPQHF,TGTGCCAGCAGTCCATCAGGGGGAGGAGGCCAGCCCCAGCATTTT
-,TRBV11-1,-,TRBJ2-1,CASSPTRARSYNEQFF,TGTGCCAGCAGCCCGACTAGGGCCCGGTCCTACAATGAGCAGTTCTTC
-,TRBV2,-,TRBJ1-6,CASSRTGFGSYNSPLHF,TGTGCCAGCAGTCGAACAGGGTTTGGATCCTATAATTCACCCCTCCACTTT
-,TRBV5-1,TRBD1,TRBJ2-1,CASSPGTGTAGNEQFF,TGCGCCAGCAGCCCCGGGACAGGGACGGCGGGCAATGAGCAGTTCTTC
-,TRBV5-1,TRBD2,TRBJ2-3,CASSLGLAGKDTQYF,TGCGCCAGCAGCTTGGGACTAGCGGGGAAAGATACGCAGTATTTT
-,TRBV2,TRBD2,TRBJ2-3,CASDRGGSDTQYF,TGTGCCAGTGATCGGGGGGGCTCGGATACGCAGTATTTT
-,TRBV5-4,-,TRBJ2-5,CASRHAGRASSVETQYF,TGTGCCAGCAGGCACGCCGGGCGGGCCTCATCCGTCGAGACCCAGTACTTC
-,TRBV21-1,-,TRBJ1-2,CANSYGYTF,TGTGCCAACTCATATGGCTACACCTTC
-,TRBV7-8,TRBD1,TRBJ1-1,CASSQRGVGQGAKAAFF,TGTGCCAGCAGCCAACGAGGCGTGGGACAGGGGGCAAAGGCGGCTTTCTTT
few,TRBV12-5,-,TRBJ1-2,CASGLAGALGYTF,TGTGCTAGTGGTTTAGCAGGGGCGCTTGGCTACACCTTC
-,TRBV6-6,-,TRBJ1-1,CASSYHKNTEAFF,TGTGCCAGCAGTTACCACAAGAACACTGAAGCTTTCTTT
-,TRBV10-3,-,TRBJ1-2,CAISEFGGDGYTF,TGTGCCATCAGTGAGTTCGGGGGAGATGGCTACACCTTC
-,TRBV11-2,-,TRBJ2-7,CASSFGRGGYEQYF,TGTGCCAGCAGCTTCGGCAGGGGCGGCTACGAGCAGTACTTC
-,TRBV7-2,-,TRBJ1-1,CASSSPTTRQDTEAFF,TGTGCCAGCAGCTCCCCGACTACACGCCAAGACACTGAAGCTTTCTTT
-,TRBV5-1,TRBD1,TRBJ1-1,CASSSQGLNTEAFF,TGCGCCAGCAGCTCACAGGGGCTGAACACTGAAGCTTTCTTT